These 19 T cell receptor beta chains were sequenced from one sample in a study of T cell repertoires in MIS-A myocarditis. Here immunoSEQ multiplex PCR was the method, and the copy in TCRdb shows in-frame clones only, minus some. The table records roughly 10,000 clones, 85% to 90% of them present only once. The sequenced sample consisted of thoracic lymph node tissue obtained at autopsy. Source of these receptors: a man aged 18 to 35 with fulminant myocarditis from multisystem inflammatory syndrome in adults (MIS-A) after COVID-19.

V gene TRBV19 combines with J gene TRBJ1-1, with D possibly matching TRBD1 (6 bases). Per the germline V gene, CDR1 is LNHDA and CDR2 is SQIVND (reference sequence). CDR3 length equals 15 residues. With 8 bases removed from V and 5 bases from J, the gap between germline ends came to 21 bases. CDR3 amino acids: CASLVKGGQMTEAFF. The CDR3 nucleotides are TGTGCCAGTCTTGTTAAGGGGGGGCAAATGACTGAAGCTTTCTTT. Combining the CDR3 with reference TRBV19 and TRBJ1-1 gives the whole variable domain DGGITQSPKYLFRKEGQNVTLSCEQNLNHDAMYWYRQDPGQGLRLIYYSQIVNDFQKGDIAEGYSVSREKKESFPLTVTSAQKNPTAFYLCASLVKGGQMTEAFFGQGTRLTVV.

In regard to this clone: A junction boundary mismatches the germline segment, possibly from a read error. The chain combines TRBV7-7 with TRBJ2-7; 10 bases agree with TRBD1. CDR3 length: 15 amino acids. Germline lookup yields CDR1 SSHAT and CDR2 FNYEAQ (reference sequence). The CDR3 sequence is CASSPPTGQGHEQYF. As DNA, the CDR3 is TGTGCTAGCAGCCCCCCGACGGGACAGGGGCACGAGCAGTACTTC. Full variable domain (remainder filled in from reference TRBV7-7 and TRBJ2-7): GAGVSQSPRYKVTKRGQDVTLRCDPISSHATLYWYQQALGQGPEFLTYFNYEAQPDKSGLPSDRFSAERPEGSISTLTIQRTEQRDSAMYRCASSPPTGQGHEQYFGPGTRLTVT.

CDR3 coding DNA: TGTGCCAGCTCACCCGAGCCATATGGCTACACCTTC. It translates to CASSPEPYGYTF. V is TRBV18 and J is TRBJ1-2; D remains unclear. Trimming shortened V by 3 bases and J by 5 bases, and 7 bases separated the two germline ends. CDR3 length: 12 amino acids. Germline V CDR1 and CDR2: KGHSH, LQKENI.

This chain links TRBV15 with TRBJ1-5; TRBD1 agrees at 9 bases. The CDR3 is 17 amino acids. Germline assignment: CDR1 LNHNV and CDR2 YYDKDF (reference sequence). V was clipped by 1 base and J by 4 bases; unmatched bases: 8. CDR3 nucleotides: TGTGCCACCAGCAGAGGGGAGGACAGGGGTCCAAATCAGCCCCAGCATTTT. Protein: CATSRGEDRGPNQPQHF.

V and J are TRBV11-2 and TRBJ2-7; D is uncertain. Trimming cost V 3 bases and J 0 bases, with 0 bases left between them. Germline loops: CDR1 SGHAT, CDR2 FQNNGV. This CDR3 is built from 11 residues. The CDR3 bases are TGTGCCAGCAGCTTCTCCTACGAGCAGTACTTC. Its protein is CASSFSYEQYF. Filled out from reference TRBV11-2 and TRBJ2-7, the complete variable domain reads EAGVAQSPRYKIIEKRQSVAFWCNPISGHATLYWYQQILGQGPKLLIQFQNNGVVDDSQLPKDRFSAERLKGVDSTLKIQPAKLEDSAVYLCASSFSYEQYFGPGTRLTVT.

CDR3 nucleotide sequence: TGCGCCAGCAGCCAAGATCACAGGGCAACTGAAGCTTTCTTT. This translates into CASSQDHRATEAFF. The chain carries TRBV4-3 and TRBJ1-1, with a possible D match to TRBD1 (6 bases). V was shortened by 0 bases and J by 5 bases, with 10 bases between the two germline ends. Germline CDR1 is LGHNA and CDR2 is YSLEER. The CDR3 length is 14 residues.

The chain is built from TRBV21-1 and TRBJ2-7; TRBD2 is the table's D call, not checked against the DNA. TRBV21-1 counts as a pseudogene. There are 19 residues in the CDR3. The CDR3 protein is CASSKALGHREEIKYEQYF. The CDR3, as DNA: TGTGCCAGCAGCAAAGCGCTTGGCCATCGGGAGGAAATCAAGTACGAGCAGTACTTC.

The gene calls are TRBV30 and TRBJ1-1; D remains unclear. This CDR3 comprises 13 residues. Germline values: CDR1 GTSNPN, CDR2 SVGIG (reference sequence). The V end was cut by 3 bases, the J end by 6 bases, with 14 bases between. As DNA, the CDR3 is TGTGCCTGGAGGTCACCCAACCAGGCTGAAGCTTTCTTT. Its translation: CAWRSPNQAEAFF.

The chain recombines TRBV3-1 (or the pseudogene TRBV3-2) with TRBJ1-4; tentative D call: TRBD1 (5 bases). The V gene's germline CDR1 is LGHDT and CDR2 YNNKEL (reference sequence). The CDR3 totals 14 residues. V dropped 4 bases and J dropped 7 bases, with 13 bases sitting between them. The CDR3 bases are TGTGCCAGCAGCCGAACCCCTGGGGGTGAAAAACTGTTTTTT. As protein: CASSRTPGGEKLFF.

The chain joins TRBV11-2 to TRBJ1-1, with D hard to call. CDR3 size: 13 residues. V was cut by 2 bases and J by 2 bases, with 6 bases left in between. The germline V gene has CDR1 SGHAT and CDR2 FQNNGV. In DNA, the CDR3 is TGTGCCAGCAGCTTACAACAAAACACTGAAGCTTTCTTT. This encodes CASSLQQNTEAFF.

The V and J genes are TRBV6-5 and TRBJ2-3; D is unclear. The CDR3 contains 13 residues. Germline CDR1 MNHEY, CDR2 SVGAGI. V lost 4 bases to trimming and J lost 4 bases, with 9 bases between them. CDR3 sequence reads: CASSSIEADTQYF. For the CDR3, the DNA is TGTGCCAGCAGTTCCATCGAGGCAGATACGCAGTATTTT.

The chain carries TRBV5-6 and TRBJ1-5; weak D call: TRBD1 (5 bases). CDR3 size: 15 residues. V dropped 3 bases and J dropped 8 bases, with 18 bases sitting between them. CDR1 SGHDT and CDR2 YYEEEE come from the germline V gene. The chain's CDR3 is CASSWGRAGLEPQHF. DNA of the CDR3: TGTGCCAGCAGCTGGGGTCGGGCAGGGCTTGAGCCCCAGCATTTT.

The gene calls are TRBV7-6 and TRBJ1-6; 7 bases are a match to TRBD1. J was trimmed by 7 bases and V by 5 bases; bases with no gene match: 8. Germline values: CDR1 SGHVS, CDR2 FNYEAQ. The CDR3 has 15 residues. CDR3 DNA: TGTGCCAGCAGCGTCGGGACAGTTCCAAATTCACCCCTCCACTTT. Translation: CASSVGTVPNSPLHF.

This chain connects TRBV23-1 to TRBJ1-2; 8 bases agree with TRBD1. TRBV23-1 belongs to the ORF category, with a function that is uncertain. The CDR3 extends over 17 amino acids. The V gene end was trimmed by 4 bases and the J gene end by 0 bases; junction bases not matched to a gene: 10. This CDR3 is CASSPKKWTGTNYGYTF. CDR3 nucleotide sequence: TGCGCCAGCAGTCCGAAAAAATGGACAGGGACTAACTATGGCTACACCTTC.

The V call is TRBV4-2, the J call TRBJ2-7; 8 positions match TRBD2. Unmatched junction bases numbered 4, after V lost 2 bases and J lost 1 base. The V gene's germline CDR1 is LGHNA and CDR2 YNFKEQ. This CDR3 has 15 residues. The DNA of the CDR3 is TGTGCCAGCAGCCAATTCTCGGGGGGGTCCTACGAGCAGTACTTC. Translated, it gives CASSQFSGGSYEQYF.

The chain joins TRBV7-9 to TRBJ2-3, with D possibly matching TRBD2 (6 bases). V was cut by 1 base and J by 3 bases, with 11 bases left in between. Per germline, CDR1 SEHNR and CDR2 FQNEAQ (reference sequence). This CDR3 contains 15 residues. CDR3 loop: CASSLGRVATDTQYF. The CDR3 DNA reads as TGTGCCAGCAGCTTAGGGAGGGTGGCGACAGATACGCAGTATTTT.

This chain uses TRBV7-2 with TRBJ2-6; weak D call: TRBD2 (5 bases). The CDR3 runs 15 residues. The germline CDR1 and CDR2 sequences are SGHTA and FQGNSA. Trimming took off 4 bases at V and 2 bases at J, with 9 bases between the two ends. DNA of the CDR3: TGTGCCAGCAGCTCCGACGGGGCTGGGGCCAACGTCCTGACTTTC. Protein: CASSSDGAGANVLTF.

V gene TRBV2 combines with J gene TRBJ1-6, with 7 positions matching TRBD1. The V gene's germline CDR1 is SNHLY and CDR2 FYNNEI. CDR3 length: 13 amino acids. The V segment lost 2 bases and the J segment 8 bases; nucleotides outside the gene matches: 0. The CDR3 loop is CASSETGDSPLHF. The DNA for the CDR3 is TGTGCCAGCAGTGAAACAGGGGATTCACCCCTCCACTTT.

The V gene is TRBV18, the J gene TRBJ2-3; no clear D. The germline V and J ends were trimmed by 2 bases and 5 bases, with 8 bases remaining between them. From germline, CDR1 is KGHSH and CDR2 LQKENI. The CDR3 extends over 13 amino acids. Here the CDR3 DNA reads TGTGCCAGCTCACCATATGCCCGAGATACGCAGTATTTT. This sequence encodes CASSPYARDTQYF.